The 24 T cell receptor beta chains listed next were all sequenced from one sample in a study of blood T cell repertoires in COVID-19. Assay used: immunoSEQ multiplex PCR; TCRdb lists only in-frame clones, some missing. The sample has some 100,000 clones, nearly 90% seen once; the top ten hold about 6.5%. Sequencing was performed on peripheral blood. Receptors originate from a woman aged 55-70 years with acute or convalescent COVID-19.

In DNA, the CDR3 is TGTGCCATCAGCCAGGACTCTGGAAACACCATATATTTT. It is translated as CAISQDSGNTIYF. V and J are TRBV10-3 and TRBJ1-3, with D hard to call. Germline-derived CDR1 and CDR2 are ENHRY and SYGVKD. The CDR3 sequence is 13 residues long. V lost 6 bases and J 0 bases, leaving 6 bases between the germline ends.

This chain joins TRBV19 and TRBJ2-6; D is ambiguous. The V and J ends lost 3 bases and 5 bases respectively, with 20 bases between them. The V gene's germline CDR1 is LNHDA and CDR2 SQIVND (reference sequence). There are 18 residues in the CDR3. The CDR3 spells CASSIEQAHPLRANVLTF. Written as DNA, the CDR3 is TGTGCCAGTAGTATTGAGCAGGCTCACCCACTCAGGGCCAACGTCCTGACTTTC. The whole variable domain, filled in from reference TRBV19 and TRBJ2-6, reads DGGITQSPKYLFRKEGQNVTLSCEQNLNHDAMYWYRQDPGQGLRLIYYSQIVNDFQKGDIAEGYSVSREKKESFPLTVTSAQKNPTAFYLCASSIEQAHPLRANVLTFGAGSRLTVL.

The CDR3 coding sequence is TGTGCCAGCAGTATCCAGGAGGGCTACGAGCAGTACTTC. Translation: CASSIQEGYEQYF. The J gene is TRBJ2-7, the V gene TRBV2, with D possibly TRBD2 on 6 matching bases. The germline V and J ends were trimmed by 5 bases and 3 bases, with 11 bases remaining between them. The CDR3 totals 13 residues. The germline gives CDR1 SNHLY, CDR2 FYNNEI.

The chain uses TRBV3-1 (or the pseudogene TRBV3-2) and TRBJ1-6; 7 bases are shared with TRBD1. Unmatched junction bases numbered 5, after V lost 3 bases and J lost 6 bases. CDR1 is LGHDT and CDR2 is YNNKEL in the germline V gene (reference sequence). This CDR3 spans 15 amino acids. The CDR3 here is CASSQRTGSNSPLHF. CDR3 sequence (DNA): TGTGCCAGCAGCCAGAGGACAGGATCTAATTCACCCCTCCACTTT.

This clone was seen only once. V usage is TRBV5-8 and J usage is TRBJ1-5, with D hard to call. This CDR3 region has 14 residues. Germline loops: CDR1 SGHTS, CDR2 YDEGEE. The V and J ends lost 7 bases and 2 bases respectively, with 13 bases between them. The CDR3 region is CASPAGNGNQPQHF. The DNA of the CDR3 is TGTGCCAGCCCCGCCGGGAATGGCAATCAGCCCCAGCATTTT.

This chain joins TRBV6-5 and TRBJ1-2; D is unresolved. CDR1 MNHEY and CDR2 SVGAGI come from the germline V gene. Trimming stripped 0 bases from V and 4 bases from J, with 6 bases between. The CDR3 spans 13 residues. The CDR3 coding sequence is TGTGCCAGCAGTTACTCGAAAGCCTATGGCTACACCTTC. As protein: CASSYSKAYGYTF.

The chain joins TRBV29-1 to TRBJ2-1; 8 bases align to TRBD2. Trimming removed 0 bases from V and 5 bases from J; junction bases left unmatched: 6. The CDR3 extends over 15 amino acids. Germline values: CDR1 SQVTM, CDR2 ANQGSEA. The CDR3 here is CSVEERTSGHNEQFF. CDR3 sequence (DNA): TGCAGCGTTGAAGAAAGAACTAGCGGCCACAATGAGCAGTTCTTC.

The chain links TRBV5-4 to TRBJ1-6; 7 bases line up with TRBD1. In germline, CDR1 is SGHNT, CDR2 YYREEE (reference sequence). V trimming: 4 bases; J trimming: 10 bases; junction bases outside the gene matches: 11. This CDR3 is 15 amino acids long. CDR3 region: CASSPGQESYSPLHF. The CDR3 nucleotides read TGTGCCAGCAGCCCCGGACAGGAATCGTACTCACCCCTCCACTTT.

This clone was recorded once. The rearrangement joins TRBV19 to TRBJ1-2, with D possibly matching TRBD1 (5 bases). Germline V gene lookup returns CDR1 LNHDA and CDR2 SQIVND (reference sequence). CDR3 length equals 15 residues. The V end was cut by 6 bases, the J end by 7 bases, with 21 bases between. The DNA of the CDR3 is TGTGCCAGTAGCGTCGGCGGGACGTCGGGGCTTGGCTACACCTTC. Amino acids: CASSVGGTSGLGYTF.

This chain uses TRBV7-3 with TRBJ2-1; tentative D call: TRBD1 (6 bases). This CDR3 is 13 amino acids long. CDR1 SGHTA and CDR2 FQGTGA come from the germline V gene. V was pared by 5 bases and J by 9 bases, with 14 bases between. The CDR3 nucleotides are TGTGCCAGCAGCATCGACAGGTTGAGTGAGCAGTTCTTC. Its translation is CASSIDRLSEQFF. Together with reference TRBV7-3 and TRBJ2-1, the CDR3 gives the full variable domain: GAGVSQTPSNKVTEKGKYVELRCDPISGHTALYWYRQSLGQGPEFLIYFQGTGAADDSGLPNDRFFAVRPEGSVSTLKIQRTERGDSAVYLCASSIDRLSEQFFGPGTRLTVL.

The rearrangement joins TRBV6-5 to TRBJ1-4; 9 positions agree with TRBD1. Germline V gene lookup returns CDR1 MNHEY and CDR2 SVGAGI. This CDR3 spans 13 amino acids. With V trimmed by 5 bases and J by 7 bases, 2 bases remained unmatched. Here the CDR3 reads CASSRQGGEKLFF. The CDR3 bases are TGTGCCAGCAGTCGACAGGGGGGTGAAAAACTGTTTTTT.

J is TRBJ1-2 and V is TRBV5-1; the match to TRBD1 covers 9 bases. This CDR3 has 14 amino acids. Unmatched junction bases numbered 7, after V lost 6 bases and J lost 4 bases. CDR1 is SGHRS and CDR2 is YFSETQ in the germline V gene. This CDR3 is CASNTQGAGYGYTF. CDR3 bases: TGCGCCAGCAATACACAGGGGGCCGGCTATGGCTACACCTTC.

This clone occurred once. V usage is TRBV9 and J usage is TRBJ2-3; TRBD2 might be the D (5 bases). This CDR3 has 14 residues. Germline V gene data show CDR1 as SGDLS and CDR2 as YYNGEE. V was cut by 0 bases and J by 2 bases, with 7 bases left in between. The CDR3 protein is CASSVAGYTDTQYF. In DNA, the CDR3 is TGTGCCAGCAGCGTAGCGGGATACACAGATACGCAGTATTTT.

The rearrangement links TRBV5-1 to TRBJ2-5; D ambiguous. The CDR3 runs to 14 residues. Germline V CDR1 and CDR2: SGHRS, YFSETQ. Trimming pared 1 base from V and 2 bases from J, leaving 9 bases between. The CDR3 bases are TGCGCCAGCAGCTTGAGTGGTAGTCAAGAGACCCAGTACTTC. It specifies CASSLSGSQETQYF.

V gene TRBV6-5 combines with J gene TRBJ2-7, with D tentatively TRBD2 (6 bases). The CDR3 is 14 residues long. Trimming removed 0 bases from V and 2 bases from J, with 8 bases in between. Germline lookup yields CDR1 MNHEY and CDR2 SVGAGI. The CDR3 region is CASSYSGLPYEQYF. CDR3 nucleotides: TGTGCCAGCAGTTACTCGGGACTCCCCTACGAGCAGTACTTC.

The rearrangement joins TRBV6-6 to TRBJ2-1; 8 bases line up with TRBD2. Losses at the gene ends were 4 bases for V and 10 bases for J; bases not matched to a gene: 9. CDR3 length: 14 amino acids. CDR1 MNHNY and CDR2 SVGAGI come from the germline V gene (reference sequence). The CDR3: CASSSLGGVAEQFF. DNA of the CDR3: TGTGCCAGCAGTTCCCTCGGGGGGGTGGCCGAGCAGTTCTTC.

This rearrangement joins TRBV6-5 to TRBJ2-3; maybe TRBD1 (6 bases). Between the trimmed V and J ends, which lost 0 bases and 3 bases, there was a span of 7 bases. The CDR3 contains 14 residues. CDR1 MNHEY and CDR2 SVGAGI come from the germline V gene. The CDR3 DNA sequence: TGTGCCAGCAGTTACTCGGGGGCGACAGATACGCAGTATTTT. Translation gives CASSYSGATDTQYF.

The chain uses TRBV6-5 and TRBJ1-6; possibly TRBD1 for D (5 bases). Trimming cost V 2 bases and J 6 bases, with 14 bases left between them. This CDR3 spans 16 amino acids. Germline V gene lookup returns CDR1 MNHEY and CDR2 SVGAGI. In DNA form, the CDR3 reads TGTGCCAGCAGTTACCTGACAGCAGCCCCTAATTCACCCCTCCACTTT. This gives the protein CASSYLTAAPNSPLHF.

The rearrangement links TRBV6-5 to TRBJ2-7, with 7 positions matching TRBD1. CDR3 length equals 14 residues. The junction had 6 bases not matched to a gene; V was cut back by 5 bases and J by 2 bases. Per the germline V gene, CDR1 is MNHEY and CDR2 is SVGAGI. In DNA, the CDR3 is TGTGCCAGCAGTCCTAGGCAGGGGGCCTACGAGCAGTACTTC. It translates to CASSPRQGAYEQYF.

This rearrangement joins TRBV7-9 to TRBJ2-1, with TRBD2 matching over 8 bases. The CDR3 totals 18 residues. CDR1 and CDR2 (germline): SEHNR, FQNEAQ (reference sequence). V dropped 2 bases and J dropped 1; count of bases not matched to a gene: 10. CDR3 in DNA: TGTGCCAGCAGCTTAAGGCTAGCGGGCCTAAGATCCTACAATGAGCAGTTCTTC. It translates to CASSLRLAGLRSYNEQFF.

CDR3 sequence reads: CASSQDGLAGPIQFF. CDR3 in DNA: TGTGCCAGCAGCCAGGATGGACTAGCAGGGCCCATCCAGTTCTTC. The V and J genes are TRBV3-1 (or the pseudogene TRBV3-2) and TRBJ2-1, with 8 bases matching TRBD2. Germline CDR1 is LGHDT and CDR2 is YNNKEL (reference sequence). The CDR3 has 15 residues. With V trimmed by 3 bases and J by 13 bases, 14 bases remained unmatched.

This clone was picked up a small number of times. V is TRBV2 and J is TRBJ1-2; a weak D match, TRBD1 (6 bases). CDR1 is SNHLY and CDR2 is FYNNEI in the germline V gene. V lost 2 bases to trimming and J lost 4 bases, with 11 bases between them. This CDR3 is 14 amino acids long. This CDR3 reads CASSERGGFYGYTF. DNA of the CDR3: TGTGCCAGCAGTGAAAGGGGGGGGTTCTATGGCTACACCTTC.

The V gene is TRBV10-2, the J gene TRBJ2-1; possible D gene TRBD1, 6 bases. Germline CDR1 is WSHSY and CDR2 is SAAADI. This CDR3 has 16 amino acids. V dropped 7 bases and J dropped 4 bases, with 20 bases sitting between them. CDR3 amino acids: CASTRGGGTSYNEQFF. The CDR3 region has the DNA TGCGCCAGCACCCGTGGGGGCGGAACATCATACAATGAGCAGTTCTTC.

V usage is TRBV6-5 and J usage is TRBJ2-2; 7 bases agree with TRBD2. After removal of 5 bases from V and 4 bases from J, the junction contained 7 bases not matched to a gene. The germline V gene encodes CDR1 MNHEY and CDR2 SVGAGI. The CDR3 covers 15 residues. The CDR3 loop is CASSRSGVLTGELFF. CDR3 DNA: TGTGCCAGCAGTCGAAGCGGGGTACTCACCGGGGAGCTGTTTTTT.